The rows below give T cell receptor beta chains drawn from one sample of a study of T cells in Graves' hyperthyroidism and ophthalmopathy. TCRdb called the multiplex PCR reads again in MiXCR, with one record for every CDR3 protein. The sample holds about 560,000 distinct CDR3 sequences, around 15% seen once. Sequenced material: blood. Receptor source: a woman aged 18-29 years with Graves' hyperthyroidism. The CDR3 runs from the conserved cysteine through the conserved F or W. Each record gives: D gene, V gene, clone size, CDR3 length, J gene, CDR3 DNA, CDR3 protein. D genes are given only for firm matches. Where a row states a size, it is once, few, many or the class of an expanded clone; other rows omit it.

>.|TRBV9|few|13|TRBJ2-1
TGTGCCAGCAGCGTGGGGGGGGGCACTGAGCAGTTCTTC
CASSVGGGTEQFF
>.|TRBV30|many|13|TRBJ2-7
TGTGCCTGGAGGGGCCTCCTCTACTACGAGCAGTACTTC
CAWRGLLYYEQYF
>TRBD2|TRBV6-1|few|16|TRBJ2-2
TGTGCCAGCAGTGAAGCGGGAGGGCCTTTAGTAGGGGAGCTGTTTTTT
CASSEAGGPLVGELFF
>.|TRBV6-1|few|13|TRBJ1-1
TGTGCCAGCAGTACCTCAGGGACCACTGAAGCTTTCTTT
CASSTSGTTEAFF
>.|TRBV5-1|.|15|TRBJ2-7
TGCGCCAGCAGCTTGAATGAGGGTGGCTCCTACGAGCAGTACTTC
CASSLNEGGSYEQYF
>.|TRBV4-3|few|15|TRBJ2-2
TGCGCCAGCAGCCAAGATCACAGCCCCACCGGGGAGCTGTTTTTT
CASSQDHSPTGELFF
>.|TRBV5-8|many|12|TRBJ1-2
TGTGCCAGCAGCTTGGAAGGCTATGGCTACACCTTC
CASSLEGYGYTF
>TRBD2|TRBV20-1|many|15|TRBJ2-3
TGCAGTGCCGACATACTAGCGGGAGTCAGTGATACGCAGTATTTT
CSADILAGVSDTQYF
>.|TRBV20-1|.|12|TRBJ1-1
TGCAGTGCTAGTGTCCAGATGATTGGGGCTTTCTTT
CSASVQMIGAFF
>.|TRBV2|.|13|TRBJ2-7
TGTGCCAGCATTGCGGGACACTACTACGAGCAGTACTTC
CASIAGHYYEQYF
>.|TRBV19|many|14|TRBJ1-4
TGTGCCAGTAGTATTTCGACTTTGAATGAAAAACTGTTTTTT
CASSISTLNEKLFF
>TRBD2|TRBV20-1|many|16|TRBJ2-7
TGCAGTGCTAGAGATCGGGGACTAGCGGGGATCTACGAGCAGTACTTC
CSARDRGLAGIYEQYF
>TRBD1|TRBV6-1|many|14|TRBJ1-1
TGTGCCAGCACCGGAGACAGGGTGGTCACTGAAGCTTTCTTT
CASTGDRVVTEAFF
>.|TRBV9|few|14|TRBJ2-4
TGTGCCAGCAGCTTAGGGGACACCGGGGACATTCAGTACTTC
CASSLGDTGDIQYF
>TRBD2|TRBV14|.|17|TRBJ2-7
TGTGCCAGCAGCCAAGATCGGAGACTAGCGGGAGTGGGTGAGCAGTACTTC
CASSQDRRLAGVGEQYF
>.|TRBV18|.|15|TRBJ2-5
TGTGCCAGCTCACCACGGTCGGGGGTTGAAGAGACCCGGTACTTC
CASSPRSGVEETRYF
>.|TRBV3-1|many|14|TRBJ2-5
TGTGCCAGCAGCCAAGCGGGCAGGCGGGAGACCCAGTACTTC
CASSQAGRRETQYF
>TRBD1|TRBV6-2/TRBV6-3|few|14|TRBJ2-2
TGTGCCAGCAGACCCGACAGGGCCGCCGGGGAGCTGTTTTTT
CASRPDRAAGELFF
>.|TRBV20-1|few|14|TRBJ2-3
TGCAGTGCTAGACAGGACACTAGCACAGATACGCAGTATTTT
CSARQDTSTDTQYF
>.|TRBV7-9|many|11|TRBJ2-1
TGTGCCAGCAGCTTCCAAGATGAGCAGTTCTTC
CASSFQDEQFF
>.|TRBV10-3|many|12|TRBJ2-7
TGTGCCATCAGTGAGTCAGGGTACGAGCAGTACTTC
CAISESGYEQYF
>.|TRBV29-1|many|13|TRBJ1-2
TGCAGCGTTGGGGGAGCCGGAGACTATGGCTACACCTTC
CSVGGAGDYGYTF
>.|TRBV12-3/TRBV12-4|many|13|TRBJ2-7
TGTGCCAGCAGTCCGGGGGCCCACTACGAGCAGTACTTC
CASSPGAHYEQYF
>TRBD2|TRBV10-3|many|11|TRBJ2-7
TGTGCCACACGGACTAGCTACGAGCAGTACTTC
CATRTSYEQYF
>TRBD2|TRBV20-1|many|14|TRBJ2-1
TGCAGTGCCCTAGGACTAGCGGGAGATGATGAGCAGTTCTTC
CSALGLAGDDEQFF
>.|TRBV7-9|many|15|TRBJ2-7
TGTGCCAGCAGCTCCCCTAGTAGGGTATCCTACGAGCAGTACTTC
CASSSPSRVSYEQYF
>TRBD2|TRBV28|many|15|TRBJ2-7
TGTGCCAGCAACCCGATCAGCGGGGAGACCTACGAGCAGTACTTC
CASNPISGETYEQYF
>TRBD1|TRBV27|few|14|TRBJ2-3
TGTGCCAGCAGTTATACAGGGGGGTCAGATACGCAGTATTTT
CASSYTGGSDTQYF
>.|TRBV11-2|once|14|TRBJ2-7
TGTGCCAGCAGCTTAGTAGTTAGATCCTACGAGCAGTACTTC
CASSLVVRSYEQYF